Presented here are 17 T cell receptor beta chains from one specimen sequenced in a study of T cells after yellow fever vaccination. TCRdb called the 5' RACE reads again in MiXCR, with one record for every CDR3 protein. This repertoire shows 350,000 to 450,000 distinct CDR3 sequences, over 5% found once; its top ten account for about 15%. The material was PBMCs, obtained 5 days after the yellow fever booster vaccination. Receptors were obtained from a man aged 25-45 years who received the YFV17D yellow fever vaccine.

This clonotype came up a few times. This chain links TRBV4-2 with TRBJ2-3; D is possibly TRBD2 (5 bases). Germline CDR1 reads LGHNA; CDR2 reads YNFKEQ. The CDR3 has 14 amino acids. V was pared by 8 bases and J by 1 base, with 13 bases between. The CDR3 region has the DNA TGTGCCAGCGGGAGCGACGGAGGCACAGATACGCAGTATTTT. The encoded protein is CASGSDGGTDTQYF.

The CDR3: CASSVTVGNIQYF. Written as DNA, the CDR3 is TGTGCCAGCAGCGTGACTGTAGGAAACATTCAGTACTTC. The chain recombines TRBV9 with TRBJ2-4; D unresolved. CDR3 length: 13 residues. V lost 2 bases and J lost 6, with 9 bases in between. From germline, CDR1 is SGDLS and CDR2 YYNGEE.

In this sample, this clonotype turned up many times. This sequence joins TRBV7-2 and TRBJ2-2; no definite D call. Germline V gives CDR1 SGHTA, CDR2 FQGNSA. V was pared by 2 bases and J by 6 bases, with 4 bases between. CDR3 length: 12 amino acids. Here the CDR3 DNA reads TGTGCCAGCAGCTTATCACCCGGGGAGCTGTTTTTT. This sequence encodes CASSLSPGELFF.

This clonotype was seen only a few times. This rearrangement joins TRBV7-2 to TRBJ2-7; 9 bases map to TRBD1. The V gene end was trimmed by 7 bases and the J gene end by 3 bases; junction bases not matched to a gene: 13. Germline lookup yields CDR1 SGHTA and CDR2 FQGNSA. This CDR3 has 16 residues. The CDR3 loop is CASTPMGDRALYEQYF. The CDR3 nucleotides are TGTGCCAGCACTCCCATGGGGGACAGGGCCCTCTACGAGCAGTACTTC.

In its sample, this clonotype was seen many times. The genes are TRBV5-1 and TRBJ1-1; tentatively, D is TRBD1 (5 bases). The germline gives CDR1 SGHRS, CDR2 YFSETQ. V was shortened by 0 bases and J by 1 base, with 10 bases between the two germline ends. The CDR3 length is 15 residues. CDR3: CASSLESGRNTEAFF. The CDR3 nucleotides read TGCGCCAGCAGCTTGGAGTCAGGGAGGAACACTGAAGCTTTCTTT.

This clonotype has just a few counts. V and J are TRBV20-1 and TRBJ1-4; 8 bases align to TRBD1. Trimming cost V 2 bases and J 6 bases; bases outside gene matches: 2. Germline CDR1 reads DFQATT; CDR2 reads SNEGSKA (reference sequence). This CDR3 is 13 amino acids long. CDR3 in amino acids: CSARLTGDEKLFF. CDR3 coding DNA: TGCAGTGCTAGACTGACAGGGGATGAAAAACTGTTTTTT.

V usage is TRBV12-3 or TRBV12-4 and J usage is TRBJ2-7, with D possibly being TRBD2 (5 bases). The CDR3 is made up of 13 amino acids. Trimming removed 5 bases from V and 9 bases from J, with 17 bases in between. The CDR3 region is CASSPSGGIGQYF. The DNA of the CDR3 is TGTGCCAGCAGTCCATCTGGAGGCATCGGGCAGTACTTC.

The table lists this clonotype with many counts. This chain links TRBV10-3 with TRBJ2-1, with D possibly being TRBD2 (6 bases). Germline V gene data show CDR1 as ENHRY and CDR2 as SYGVKD. V lost 9 bases, J lost 0 bases, and 15 bases lay in between. The CDR3 has 15 residues. The CDR3 region is CAMRSSGSSYNEQFF. The CDR3 bases are TGTGCCATGAGGAGTAGCGGCAGCTCCTACAATGAGCAGTTCTTC.

The chain uses TRBV29-1 and TRBJ2-3; 8 nucleotides agree with TRBD1. The trim removed 1 base at V and 1 base at J, leaving 4 bases unmatched. The CDR3 spans 15 residues. Germline CDR1 reads SQVTM; CDR2 reads ANQGSEA. CDR3 sequence: CSVEGRGPRTDTQYF. CDR3 sequence (DNA): TGCAGCGTTGAAGGCAGGGGGCCTCGCACAGATACGCAGTATTTT.

The chain couples TRBV7-9 to TRBJ1-4; D remains unclear. CDR1 is SEHNR, CDR2 FQNEAQ, per germline (reference sequence). There are 14 residues in the CDR3. Between the trimmed V and J ends, which lost 3 bases and 10 bases, there was a span of 15 bases. CDR3 protein: CASSFTEIHGKLFF. The CDR3 bases are TGTGCCAGCAGCTTCACCGAGATACATGGAAAACTGTTTTTT.

This clonotype was recorded a few times. V and J are TRBV19 and TRBJ2-6; 7 nucleotides line up with TRBD1. From germline, CDR1 is LNHDA and CDR2 SQIVND (reference sequence). The ends lost 1 base at V and 0 bases at J; junction bases unmatched: 15. The CDR3 runs 21 residues. CDR3 protein: CASSIVRGGSYRYSGANVLTF. The DNA of the CDR3 is TGTGCCAGTAGTATAGTCAGAGGGGGCAGCTACCGATACTCTGGGGCCAACGTCCTGACTTTC.

This clonotype has more than one count but fewer than ten. The V and J genes are TRBV28 and TRBJ2-7, with unresolved D. The CDR3 has 14 residues. The V end lost 7 bases, the J end lost 2 bases, and 15 bases lay between the germline ends. CDR1 is MDHEN and CDR2 is SYDVKM in the germline V gene. The CDR3 spells CASNLKAPAYEQYF. CDR3 in DNA: TGTGCCAGCAACCTCAAAGCCCCCGCCTACGAGCAGTACTTC. Drawing the rest from reference TRBV28 and TRBJ2-7, the complete variable domain is DVKVTQSSRYLVKRTGEKVFLECVQDMDHENMFWYRQDPGLGLRLIYFSYDVKMKEKGDIPEGYSVSREKKERFSLILESASTNQTSMYLCASNLKAPAYEQYFGPGTRLTVT.

This clonotype was picked up many times. The chain links TRBV7-3 to TRBJ2-3, with 10 bases lining up with TRBD2. The germline gives CDR1 SGHTA, CDR2 FQGTGA. The length of the CDR3 is 16 residues. V lost 5 bases, J lost 9 bases, and 14 bases stayed unmatched. Here the CDR3 reads CASSPTIAGGRDTQYF. In nucleotides, the CDR3 is TGTGCCAGCAGCCCCACGATAGCGGGAGGAAGGGACACGCAGTATTTT.

This clonotype was seen a handful of times. The V and J genes are TRBV18 and TRBJ2-1, with TRBD2 matching 11 bases. Germline-derived CDR1 and CDR2 are KGHSH and LQKENI. V was clipped by 3 bases and J by 7 bases; unmatched bases: 11. CDR3 length equals 17 residues. The CDR3: CASSPELLAGALNEQFF. The CDR3 DNA follows: TGTGCCAGCTCACCCGAATTACTAGCGGGAGCCCTTAATGAGCAGTTCTTC.

This clonotype has more than one count but fewer than ten. The V and J genes are TRBV5-1 and TRBJ2-1, with 8 bases identical to TRBD2. This CDR3 contains 17 residues. Unmatched junction bases numbered 9, after V lost 4 bases and J lost 0 bases. Per the germline V gene, CDR1 is SGHRS and CDR2 is YFSETQ. The CDR3 region is CASSLGLAVTSYNEQFF. Here the CDR3 DNA reads TGCGCCAGCAGCCTAGGACTAGCAGTTACCTCCTACAATGAGCAGTTCTTC.

The table lists this clonotype with many counts. The chain uses TRBV5-1 and TRBJ2-5; D ambiguous. This CDR3 spans 13 amino acids. Germline-derived CDR1 and CDR2 are SGHRS and YFSETQ. Trimming removed 0 bases from V and 1 base from J, with 4 bases in between. Written as DNA, the CDR3 is TGCGCCAGCAGCTTGGGCACCCAAGAGACCCAGTACTTC. Protein product: CASSLGTQETQYF.

This clonotype was detected many times. This chain links TRBV5-1 with TRBJ2-3; 7 positions match TRBD2. The CDR3 has 16 residues. The J segment lost 0 bases and the V segment lost 1 base, leaving 5 bases of the junction unmatched. CDR1 SGHRS and CDR2 YFSETQ come from the germline V gene. CDR3 amino acids: CASSLPLAVSTDTQYF. CDR3 sequence (DNA): TGCGCCAGCAGCTTGCCCCTAGCGGTGAGCACAGATACGCAGTATTTT.